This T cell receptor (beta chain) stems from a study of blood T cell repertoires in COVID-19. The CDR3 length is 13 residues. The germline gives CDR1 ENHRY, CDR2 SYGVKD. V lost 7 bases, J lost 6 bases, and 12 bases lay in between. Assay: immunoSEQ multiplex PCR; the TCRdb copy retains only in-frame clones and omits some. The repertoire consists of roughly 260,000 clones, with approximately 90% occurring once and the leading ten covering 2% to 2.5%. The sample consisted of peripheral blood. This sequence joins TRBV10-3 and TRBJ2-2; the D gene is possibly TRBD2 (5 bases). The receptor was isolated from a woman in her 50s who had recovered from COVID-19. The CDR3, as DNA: TGTGCCATCAAGGAGGCGAGCGCCGGGGAGCTGTTTTTT. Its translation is CAIKEASAGELFF.